These 32 T cell receptor beta chains originate from one sample sequenced in a study of CD8 T cells in Susac syndrome. The authors reverse transcribed about 0.5 to 1 ug RNA with random hexamers. TCRdb reanalysed the immunoSEQ multiplex PCR reads using MiXCR and keeps one entry per CDR3 protein. The table shows 150,000 to 200,000 distinct CDR3 sequences, with nearly 97% occurring only once. The source material was CD4+ T cells from PBMCs. The origin of the receptors is a human donor with Susac syndrome.

The chain links TRBV3-1 to TRBJ2-5; D uncertain. The CDR3 has 12 residues. CDR1 is LGHDT and CDR2 is YNNKEL in the germline V gene (reference sequence). Trimming stripped 5 bases from V and 4 bases from J, with 8 bases between. CDR3 bases: TGTGCCAGCAGCACAACGGGAGAGACCCAGTACTTC. This gives the protein CASSTTGETQYF.

The chain joins TRBV24-1 to TRBJ2-5, with TRBD1 identical over 7 bases. The ends lost 4 bases at V and 2 bases at J; junction bases unmatched: 6. The length of the CDR3 is 15 residues. Germline lookup yields CDR1 KGHDR and CDR2 SFDVKD. The CDR3 bases are TGTGCCACCAGTGACCCACAGGGGCCTCAAGAGACCCAGTACTTC. It codes for CATSDPQGPQETQYF.

V gene TRBV1 combines with J gene TRBJ2-2. TRBV1 is reported as a pseudogene. The CDR3 is made up of 12 amino acids. CDR3 DNA: TGCACCAGCAGCCCCTATACCGGGGAGCTGTTTTTT. It translates to CTSSPYTGELFF.

The chain couples TRBV7-9 to TRBJ2-2; no definite D call. The CDR3 runs 16 residues. Trimming left V 1 base short and J 0 bases short, with 9 bases between. The germline gives CDR1 SEHNR, CDR2 FQNEAQ (reference sequence). CDR3 residues: CASSLGRRTNTGELFF. CDR3 in DNA: TGTGCCAGCAGCTTAGGCAGGCGCACGAACACCGGGGAGCTGTTTTTT.

The chain has TRBV24-1 and TRBJ2-1; 12 nucleotides line up with TRBD2. Losses at the gene ends were 3 bases for V and 7 bases for J; bases not matched to a gene: 3. The CDR3 spans 15 residues. In germline, CDR1 is KGHDR, CDR2 SFDVKD. CDR3 sequence: CATSDPSGGANEQFF. CDR3 DNA sequence: TGTGCCACCAGTGATCCTAGCGGGGGGGCAAATGAGCAGTTCTTC.

The CDR3 nucleotides are TGTGCCAGCAGTTTAATAGGGCAGGGCGCAGATACGCAGTATTTT. Translating gives CASSLIGQGADTQYF. This chain uses TRBV28 with TRBJ2-3, with D perhaps matching TRBD1 (5 bases). Germline-derived CDR1 and CDR2 are MDHEN and SYDVKM. Trimming left V 2 bases short and J 4 bases short, with 13 bases between. The CDR3 has 15 amino acids.

This chain links TRBV6-1 with TRBJ2-5; D possibly corresponds to TRBD2 (5 bases). The CDR3 spans 13 residues. V lost 5 bases to trimming and J lost 1 base, with 8 bases between them. CDR1 and CDR2 (germline): MNHNS, SASEGT. In DNA form, the CDR3 reads TGTGCCAGCAGTTGGAGCGGCCAAGAGACCCAGTACTTC. Translating gives CASSWSGQETQYF.

The chain is built from TRBV7-3 and TRBJ1-5, with 8 bases aligning to TRBD1. J lost 0 bases, V lost 7 bases, and 11 bases had no gene match. The CDR3 sequence is 17 residues long. Germline-derived CDR1 and CDR2 are SGHTA and FQGTGA. The CDR3 region has the DNA TGTGCCAGCAATGGGGACAGGAGACTAAATAGCAATCAGCCCCAGCATTTT. Translated: CASNGDRRLNSNQPQHF.

The chain is built from TRBV5-1 and TRBJ2-2, with TRBD1 matching over 9 bases. CDR3 length: 15 amino acids. The V gene's germline CDR1 is SGHRS and CDR2 YFSETQ. V was clipped by 4 bases and J by 6 bases; unmatched bases: 7. The CDR3 nucleotides read TGCGCCAGCAGCCCTACAGGGGGCGCCGCCGGGGAGCTGTTTTTT. The encoded protein is CASSPTGGAAGELFF.

The sample holds one count of this clonotype. The CDR3 coding sequence is TGTGCCAGCAGTCCTCGCTTAAAGGAGTACCAAGAGACCCAGTACTTC. Amino acids: CASSPRLKEYQETQYF. V usage is TRBV25-1 and J usage is TRBJ2-5; unclear D gene. This CDR3 spans 16 amino acids. V was trimmed by 5 bases and J by 0 bases, leaving 16 bases between them. CDR1 and CDR2 (germline): MGHDK, SYGVNS.

The gene calls are TRBV12-3 or TRBV12-4 and TRBJ2-7; D tentatively fits TRBD1 or TRBD2 (5 bases each). V was trimmed by 0 bases and J by 5 bases, leaving 14 bases between them. CDR3 size: 15 residues. CDR3 nucleotides: TGTGCCAGCAGTTTAGCGCTTGGGGGAACGGACGAGCAGTACTTC. Encoded protein: CASSLALGGTDEQYF.

The V and J genes are TRBV12-3 or TRBV12-4 and TRBJ2-7, with 8 bases matching TRBD2. The length of the CDR3 is 21 residues. J was trimmed by 0 bases and V by 5 bases; bases with no gene match: 24. The CDR3 here is CASSPPRVGSSGGAYSYEQYF. The CDR3 region has the DNA TGTGCCAGCAGTCCCCCGAGGGTGGGGTCAAGCGGGGGCGCTTACTCCTACGAGCAGTACTTC.

The chain has TRBV9 and TRBJ2-3; 7 nucleotides line up with TRBD2. CDR3 length: 15 residues. Per germline, CDR1 SGDLS and CDR2 YYNGEE. The V and J ends lost 4 bases and 2 bases, in that order; junction bases with no gene match: 7. In nucleotides, the CDR3 is TGTGCCAGCAGCCTTAGCGGGCATGACACAGATACGCAGTATTTT. Its translation: CASSLSGHDTDTQYF.

J is TRBJ1-1 and V is TRBV6-2 or TRBV6-3, with 10 bases matching TRBD1. The CDR3 contains 15 residues. The V and J ends lost 5 bases and 3 bases, in that order; junction bases with no gene match: 6. Germline-derived CDR1 and CDR2 are MNHEY and SVGEGT. The CDR3 loop reads CASSLWTGGHTEAFF. The CDR3 DNA reads as TGTGCCAGCAGTCTCTGGACAGGGGGGCACACTGAAGCTTTCTTT.

The chain employs TRBV24-1 and TRBJ2-1; no reliable D call. The CDR3 sequence is 11 residues long. Between the trimmed V and J ends, which lost 4 bases and 11 bases, there was a span of 8 bases. Per germline, CDR1 KGHDR and CDR2 SFDVKD. The chain's CDR3 is CATSDNRQQFF. The CDR3, as DNA: TGTGCCACCAGTGACAATAGACAGCAGTTCTTC.

This sequence joins TRBV7-9 and TRBJ1-2; D is unresolved. Trimming took 0 bases from V and 8 from J, leaving 7 bases between them. CDR1 is SEHNR, CDR2 FQNEAQ, per germline (reference sequence). The CDR3 is 12 amino acids. Written as DNA, the CDR3 is TGTGCCAGCAGCTTAGCGGACCTCGGCTACACCTTC. This sequence encodes CASSLADLGYTF.

V usage is TRBV3-1 and J usage is TRBJ2-7; the D call may be TRBD1 or TRBD2 (5 bases each). With 1 base removed from V and 6 bases from J, the gap between germline ends came to 16 bases. Germline CDR1 is LGHDT and CDR2 is YNNKEL (reference sequence). The CDR3 is 15 amino acids. The CDR3 DNA reads TGTGCCAGCAGCCAAGGCCGGAAGGGACGGGGCGAGCAGTACTTC. Encoded protein: CASSQGRKGRGEQYF.

V is TRBV29-1 and J is TRBJ2-3, with unresolved D. This CDR3 spans 12 amino acids. V shed 0 bases and J shed 2 bases, with 3 bases lying between them. From germline, CDR1 is SQVTM and CDR2 ANQGSEA. The CDR3 reads CSVEDATDTQYF. The CDR3 coding sequence is TGCAGCGTTGAAGATGCCACAGATACGCAGTATTTT.

The chain recombines TRBV29-1 with TRBJ2-1; 7 nucleotides match TRBD2. CDR1 is SQVTM and CDR2 is ANQGSEA in the germline V gene. V gave up 0 bases and J gave up 0 bases; unmatched junction bases: 2. The CDR3 spans 15 residues. The CDR3 spells CSVEDGGNSYNEQFF. Here the CDR3 DNA reads TGCAGCGTTGAAGACGGGGGGAACTCCTACAATGAGCAGTTCTTC.

The chain is built from TRBV30 and TRBJ2-7, with TRBD2 matching 9 bases. This CDR3 comprises 13 residues. Germline trimming cut 7 bases from V and 2 bases from J; bases unmatched to any gene: 6. The germline V gene has CDR1 GTSNPN and CDR2 SVGIG (reference sequence). CDR3 coding DNA: TGTGCCTTCCATAGCGGGGGCACCTACGAGCAGTACTTC. It codes for CAFHSGGTYEQYF.

The chain recombines TRBV7-2 with TRBJ2-2; 9 bases map to TRBD1. Germline CDR1 is SGHTA and CDR2 is FQGNSA. J was trimmed by 6 bases and V by 0 bases; bases with no gene match: 5. This CDR3 spans 16 amino acids. CDR3 sequence: CASSLAGTGWAGELFF. The CDR3, as DNA: TGTGCCAGCAGCTTAGCCGGGACAGGGTGGGCCGGGGAGCTGTTTTTT.

This sequence joins TRBV5-1 and TRBJ1-1, with 8 bases lining up with TRBD1. V lost 4 bases, J lost 2 bases, and 10 bases stayed unmatched. The germline gives CDR1 SGHRS, CDR2 YFSETQ. The CDR3 consists of 16 residues. This chain's CDR3 is CASSLGTGGVNTEAFF. For the CDR3, the DNA is TGCGCCAGCAGCCTGGGTACAGGGGGGGTCAACACTGAAGCTTTCTTT.

The V call is TRBV20-1, the J call TRBJ2-2; 7 bases are a match to TRBD1. With 2 bases clipped from V and 4 bases from J, the junction kept 4 bases outside the gene matches. This CDR3 is built from 14 residues. The germline V gene encodes CDR1 DFQATT and CDR2 SNEGSKA (reference sequence). The CDR3 sequence: CSARRDSGTGELFF. In DNA, the CDR3 is TGCAGTGCTAGACGGGACAGTGGCACCGGGGAGCTGTTTTTT.

The chain couples TRBV24-1 to TRBJ1-2; 10 bases fit TRBD1. There are 16 residues in the CDR3. The V gene's germline CDR1 is KGHDR and CDR2 SFDVKD. V trimming: 1 base; J trimming: 8 bases; junction bases outside the gene matches: 9. CDR3 DNA: TGTGCCACCAGTGATTTACTTCGACAGGGGGCACGGGGCTACACCTTC. This gives the protein CATSDLLRQGARGYTF.

The V gene is TRBV30, the J gene TRBJ2-7; D is perhaps TRBD2 (5 bases). There are 13 residues in the CDR3. V was clipped by 3 bases and J by 2 bases, with 11 bases between them. Germline V gene sequence: CDR1 GTSNPN, CDR2 SVGIG (reference sequence). CDR3 sequence (DNA): TGTGCCTGGAGGTATACCGGGACCTACGAGCAGTACTTC. The encoded protein is CAWRYTGTYEQYF.

This rearrangement joins TRBV20-1 to TRBJ1-5; the D is unclear. V lost 5 bases and J lost 2, with 13 bases in between. CDR1 and CDR2 (germline): DFQATT, SNEGSKA (reference sequence). This CDR3 contains 14 residues. CDR3 amino acids: CSAAPAVGNQPQHF. CDR3 DNA: TGCAGTGCTGCCCCAGCTGTGGGCAATCAGCCCCAGCATTTT.

V gene TRBV4-2 combines with J gene TRBJ2-7; D could derive from TRBD1 or TRBD2 (5 bases each). The germline V and J ends were trimmed by 0 bases and 4 bases, with 22 bases remaining between them. This CDR3 is built from 18 residues. Germline CDR1 and CDR2: LGHNA and YNFKEQ. This CDR3 is CASSQDAISGTAFYEQYF. CDR3 coding DNA: TGTGCCAGCAGCCAAGACGCCATTTCCGGGACCGCCTTTTACGAGCAGTACTTC.

The chain combines TRBV6-5 with TRBJ2-5; D unresolved. This CDR3 region has 14 residues. The germline gives CDR1 MNHEY, CDR2 SVGAGI. Deletions cut 3 bases from V and 5 bases from J, with 13 bases between. Here the CDR3 DNA reads TGTGCCAGCAGTTATTCAGGTCCCCGTGAGACCCAGTACTTC. Protein product: CASSYSGPRETQYF.

The chain couples TRBV20-1 to TRBJ2-2; D assignment may be TRBD1 or TRBD2 (6 bases each). The CDR3 contains 14 residues. The V end was cut by 0 bases, the J end by 6 bases, with 11 bases between. Per the germline V gene, CDR1 is DFQATT and CDR2 is SNEGSKA (reference sequence). The CDR3 region is CSARDFRGAGELFF. The CDR3 DNA sequence: TGCAGTGCTAGAGATTTTAGGGGGGCCGGGGAGCTGTTTTTT.

The chain couples TRBV13 to TRBJ1-1; no firm D call. There are 13 residues in the CDR3. V lost 1 base and J 3 bases, leaving 6 bases between the germline ends. Per germline, CDR1 PRHDT and CDR2 FYEKMQ (reference sequence). CDR3 residues: CASSLDSYTEAFF. In DNA form, the CDR3 reads TGTGCCAGCAGCTTAGACAGCTACACTGAAGCTTTCTTT.

The genes are TRBV3-1 and TRBJ1-1; 8 nucleotides agree with TRBD1. V shed 0 bases, J shed 7 bases, and the junction held 10 bases outside the gene matches. This CDR3 contains 16 residues. In germline, CDR1 is LGHDT, CDR2 YNNKEL (reference sequence). The CDR3 bases are TGTGCCAGCAGCCAAGATCCGGACAGGGTGAGCCGTGAAGCTTTCTTT. This codes for CASSQDPDRVSREAFF.

This chain uses TRBV29-1 with TRBJ2-2; D may be TRBD2 (6 bases). There are 15 residues in the CDR3. V lost 4 bases, J lost 0 bases, and 12 bases lay in between. Germline V gene data show CDR1 as SQVTM and CDR2 as ANQGSEA. The CDR3 loop reads CSVVGGSTNTGELFF. In DNA form, the CDR3 reads TGCAGCGTTGTTGGAGGGAGCACGAACACCGGGGAGCTGTTTTTT.